One and the same sample provided the 8 T cell receptor beta chains below, sequenced in a study of cytomegalovirus exposure and HLA in healthy donors. PCR used 60 Vbeta primers and 13 Jbeta primers. Using immunoSEQ multiplex PCR, the repertoire was profiled, and TCRdb retains in-frame clones only, with some absent. Of about 190,000 clones in the sample, over 75% were seen once. The sequenced sample was PBMCs. These receptors came from a man between 40 and 49 years old in good health and CMV-seropositive.

J is TRBJ2-7 and V is TRBV19; 9 nucleotides align to TRBD1. The CDR3 runs 14 residues. CDR1 and CDR2 (germline): LNHDA, SQIVND (reference sequence). The J segment lost 7 bases and the V segment lost 6 bases, leaving 10 bases of the junction unmatched. CDR3 residues: CASSPGQGPTEQYF. The CDR3 DNA is TGTGCCAGTAGCCCGGGACAGGGACCTACAGAGCAGTACTTC.

This clone has more than one count but fewer than ten. The chain joins TRBV4-1 to TRBJ2-1; 10 bases map to TRBD2. Unmatched junction bases numbered 9, after V lost 0 bases and J lost 10 bases. The germline gives CDR1 MGHRA, CDR2 YSYEKL. The CDR3 has 16 residues. The CDR3 here is CASSQEEGLASGEQFF. The CDR3 bases are TGCGCCAGCAGCCAAGAGGAGGGACTAGCGAGTGGGGAGCAGTTCTTC.

This clone was observed once. The chain joins TRBV5-1 to TRBJ1-5; 11 nucleotides agree with TRBD1. Germline values: CDR1 SGHRS, CDR2 YFSETQ. V was pared by 10 bases and J by 7 bases, with 7 bases of the junction left unmatched. CDR3 size: 13 residues. The CDR3 region has the DNA TGCGCCGGGGGGGACAGGGGGAACCAGCCCCAGCATTTT. Residues: CAGGDRGNQPQHF. Based on the CDR3 plus reference TRBV5-1 and TRBJ1-5, the full variable domain is KAGVTQTPRYLIKTRGQQVTLSCSPISGHRSVSWYQQTPGQGLQFLFEYFSETQRNKGNFPGRFSGRQFSNSRSEMNVSTLELGDSALYLCAGGDRGNQPQHFGDGTRLSIL.

This chain connects TRBV27 to TRBJ2-7; tentative D call: TRBD1 (6 bases). The length of the CDR3 is 12 residues. Germline V gene lookup returns CDR1 MNHEY and CDR2 SMNVEV (reference sequence). Trimming left V 4 bases short and J 7 bases short, with 11 bases between. CDR3 sequence reads: CASSSSGEEQYF. CDR3 coding DNA: TGTGCCAGCAGTTCATCAGGGGAAGAGCAGTACTTC.

This clone turned up a few times. J is TRBJ2-5 and V is TRBV28; 11 bases match TRBD1. Germline V CDR1 and CDR2: MDHEN, SYDVKM. J was trimmed by 2 bases and V by 6 bases; bases with no gene match: 11. The CDR3 is 17 amino acids. CDR3 in amino acids: CASSAGTGGRGQETQYF. The DNA of the CDR3 is TGTGCCAGCAGCGCCGGGACAGGGGGGAGAGGACAAGAGACCCAGTACTTC.

About this clone: A read error may account for a junction end that differs from germline. The gene calls are TRBV7-7 and TRBJ2-1; the D gene is possibly TRBD1 (6 bases). Germline CDR1 SSHAT, CDR2 FNYEAQ (reference sequence). The CDR3 contains 14 residues. CDR3 nucleotide sequence: TGTGCTAGCAGCTTAGGAACCAGGGGCGATGAGCAGTTCTTC. Its protein product is CASSLGTRGDEQFF.

The chain is built from TRBV7-8 and TRBJ2-5; D unresolved. CDR1 and CDR2 from the germline V gene are SGHVS and FQNEAQ. Trimming shortened V by 3 bases and J by 5 bases, and 13 bases separated the two germline ends. This CDR3 region has 14 residues. Written as DNA, the CDR3 is TGTGCCAGCAGCTTTCGAAGTGACACCGAGACCCAGTACTTC. Its translation: CASSFRSDTETQYF.

This clone was observed a few times. The genes are TRBV6-4 and TRBJ2-6; possible D gene TRBD1, 5 bases. V shed 0 bases and J shed 2 bases, with 5 bases lying between them. Germline values: CDR1 MRHNA, CDR2 SNTAGT. The CDR3 length is 15 residues. The CDR3 region has the DNA TGTGCCAGCAGTGACTCAGGGGCTGGGGCCAACGTCCTGACTTTC. Its protein product is CASSDSGAGANVLTF.